The 26 T cell receptor beta chains given below trace back to one sample, sequenced in a study of cytomegalovirus exposure and HLA in healthy donors. The PCR ran on 60 Vbeta and 13 Jbeta primers. Using immunoSEQ multiplex PCR, the repertoire was profiled, and TCRdb retains in-frame clones only, with some absent. The sample holds about 180,000 clones; about four fifths are singletons and the top ten take approximately 1.4%. The sequenced sample consisted of PBMCs. The source of these receptors is a man aged 40-49 years in good health and CMV-seronegative.

This chain connects TRBV11-2 to TRBJ1-2, with D possibly TRBD1 on 5 matching bases. Germline-derived CDR1 and CDR2 are SGHAT and FQNNGV. The CDR3 has 16 amino acids. V lost 0 bases, J lost 8 bases, and 19 bases lay in between. CDR3 nucleotides: TGTGCCAGCAGCTTAGATCATTCTGGAGACAGAAACGGCTACACCTTC. It codes for CASSLDHSGDRNGYTF.

The rearrangement joins TRBV9 to TRBJ2-7; 8 bases are a match to TRBD2. CDR3 length: 17 residues. CDR1 and CDR2 from the germline V gene are SGDLS and YYNGEE. The trim removed 7 bases at V and 1 base at J, leaving 16 bases unmatched. CDR3 residues: CASLRGGAESISYEQYF. The CDR3, as DNA: TGTGCCAGCCTCCGGGGGGGGGCAGAAAGTATATCCTACGAGCAGTACTTC.

In regard to this clone: One end of the junction fails to match germline, which may point to a read error. The V gene is TRBV6-5, the J gene TRBJ2-1, with D unresolved. The CDR3 runs to 11 residues. In germline, CDR1 is MNHEY, CDR2 SVGAGI. The CDR3 loop is CASSNYLEPFF. In DNA, the CDR3 is TGTGCCAGCAGTAACTACCTAGAGCCGTTCTTC.

J is TRBJ1-2 and V is TRBV5-1; D possibly corresponds to TRBD1 (6 bases). The V gene's germline CDR1 is SGHRS and CDR2 YFSETQ. CDR3 size: 18 residues. Trimming cost V 0 bases and J 0 bases, with 18 bases left between them. The CDR3: CASSLVVGQGYANYGYTF. CDR3 bases: TGCGCCAGCAGCTTGGTGGTGGGCCAGGGGTATGCTAACTATGGCTACACCTTC.

J is TRBJ1-5 and V is TRBV28, with 9 bases identical to TRBD1. The CDR3 is 15 amino acids. Germline lookup yields CDR1 MDHEN and CDR2 SYDVKM. J lost 4 bases, V lost 5 bases, and 6 bases had no gene match. The CDR3 sequence is CASSRGQGTNQPQHF. The DNA of the CDR3 is TGTGCCAGCAGTCGGGGACAGGGCACGAATCAGCCCCAGCATTTT.

The chain uses TRBV25-1 and TRBJ2-1, with TRBD2 identical over 13 bases. Unmatched junction bases numbered 4, after V lost 1 base and J lost 1 base. The CDR3 runs to 18 residues. Germline V gives CDR1 MGHDK, CDR2 SYGVNS. DNA for the CDR3: TGTGCCAGCAGTGAATTAAGGACTAGCGGGGGATCCTACAATGAGCAGTTCTTC. Translated: CASSELRTSGGSYNEQFF.

The chain carries TRBV7-2 and TRBJ2-1, with a tentative D call TRBD2 (5 bases). The germline V gene has CDR1 SGHTA and CDR2 FQGNSA. This CDR3 has 12 residues. V lost 5 bases to trimming and J lost 10 bases, with 12 bases between them. In DNA form, the CDR3 reads TGTGCCAGCAGCAGAAGCGGACGGGAGCAGTTCTTC. Translating gives CASSRSGREQFF.

The chain combines TRBV27 with TRBJ2-1, with TRBD2 matching 10 bases. Germline-derived CDR1 and CDR2 are MNHEY and SMNVEV (reference sequence). The CDR3 runs to 16 residues. J was trimmed by 8 bases and V by 5 bases; bases with no gene match: 12. CDR3 nucleotides: TGTGCCAGCAGTCGGGGGGTAGCGGGGGGCAAGGATGAGCAGTTCTTC. Its translation is CASSRGVAGGKDEQFF.

The chain couples TRBV10-3 to TRBJ2-7; TRBD2 matches 9 bases. The germline V gene has CDR1 ENHRY and CDR2 SYGVKD. Unmatched junction bases numbered 10, after V lost 9 bases and J lost 4 bases. CDR3 length: 14 amino acids. CDR3 amino acids: CAISERGAAYEQYF. In nucleotides, the CDR3 is TGTGCCATTAGCGAGCGGGGGGCGGCATACGAGCAGTACTTC.

This chain's CDR3 is CASSSGDPRDRGPSLHF. As DNA, the CDR3 is TGTGCCAGCAGCTCTGGGGACCCCCGGGACAGGGGGCCGTCCCTCCACTTT. This chain links TRBV5-8 with TRBJ1-6, with TRBD1 matching 12 bases. The CDR3 loop spans 17 amino acids. Germline assignment: CDR1 SGHTS and CDR2 YDEGEE. V shed 3 bases, J shed 14 bases, and the junction held 15 bases outside the gene matches. Full variable domain (outside the CDR3, taken from reference TRBV5-8 and TRBJ1-6): EAGVTQSPTHLIKTRGQQATLRCSPISGHTSVYWYQQALGLGLQFLLWYDEGEERNRGNFPPRFSGRQFPNYSSELNVNALELEDSALYLCASSSGDPRDRGPSLHFGNGTRLTVT.

The rearrangement uses TRBV7-2 and TRBJ1-1; D is unresolved. Trimming shortened V by 3 bases and J by 0 bases, and 8 bases separated the two germline ends. The CDR3 sequence is 14 residues long. Germline V gives CDR1 SGHTA, CDR2 FQGNSA. This CDR3 reads CASSFMRMNTEAFF. The CDR3 nucleotides read TGTGCCAGCAGCTTTATGAGGATGAACACTGAAGCTTTCTTT.

The chain carries TRBV5-1 and TRBJ1-2; weak D call: TRBD1 (5 bases). Germline CDR1 SGHRS, CDR2 YFSETQ. V was trimmed by 0 bases and J by 6 bases, leaving 9 bases between them. This CDR3 has 13 amino acids. The CDR3 nucleotides read TGCGCCAGCAGCTTGGAGGGGCGAGATGGCTACACCTTC. Translation gives CASSLEGRDGYTF. The whole variable domain, remainder taken from reference TRBV5-1 and TRBJ1-2, is KAGVTQTPRYLIKTRGQQVTLSCSPISGHRSVSWYQQTPGQGLQFLFEYFSETQRNKGNFPGRFSGRQFSNSRSEMNVSTLELGDSALYLCASSLEGRDGYTFGSGTRLTVV.

The chain employs TRBV7-2 and TRBJ2-3; 15 bases match TRBD2. The CDR3 totals 17 residues. CDR1 is SGHTA and CDR2 is FQGNSA in the germline V gene. J was trimmed by 7 bases and V by 5 bases; bases with no gene match: 10. The CDR3 spells CASSPGGLAGGDNTQYF. CDR3 nucleotides: TGTGCCAGCAGCCCCGGGGGACTAGCGGGAGGCGATAATACGCAGTATTTT.

This chain connects TRBV11-3 to TRBJ2-5; no definite D call. The CDR3 has 13 residues. Trimming took 1 base from V and 7 from J, leaving 10 bases between them. Germline assignment: CDR1 SGHNT and CDR2 YENEEA. CDR3 bases: TGTGCCAGCAGCTTAGCCCAGGTCGGGACCCAGTACTTC. Protein: CASSLAQVGTQYF. The variable domain in full, with the rest retrieved from reference TRBV11-3 and TRBJ2-5, is EAGVVQSPRYKIIEKKQPVAFWCNPISGHNTLYWYLQNLGQGPELLIRYENEEAVDDSQLPKDRFSAERLKGVDSTLKIQPAELGDSAVYLCASSLAQVGTQYFGPGTRLLVL.

The chain employs TRBV5-1 and TRBJ2-2; 9 bases match TRBD2. Per germline, CDR1 SGHRS and CDR2 YFSETQ. V trimming: 5 bases; J trimming: 2 bases; junction bases outside the gene matches: 1. The CDR3 has 14 residues. CDR3 residues: CASRGTSNTGELFF. As DNA, the CDR3 is TGCGCCAGCAGAGGGACTAGCAACACCGGGGAGCTGTTTTTT.

The chain has TRBV4-2 and TRBJ2-1, with 11 bases fitting TRBD2. Germline lookup yields CDR1 LGHNA and CDR2 YNFKEQ. The ends lost 1 base at V and 3 bases at J; junction bases unmatched: 5. The CDR3 has 17 amino acids. As DNA, the CDR3 is TGTGCCAGCAGCCAAGCCCCCGGACTAGCGGGCTACAATGAGCAGTTCTTC. Amino acids: CASSQAPGLAGYNEQFF.

The V gene is TRBV5-1, the J gene TRBJ1-5; D may be TRBD1 (6 bases). CDR1 and CDR2 (germline): SGHRS, YFSETQ. CDR3 length equals 15 residues. V lost 3 bases, J lost 4 bases, and 14 bases lay in between. CDR3 amino acids: CASSSLGGGNQPQHF. CDR3 in DNA: TGCGCCAGCAGCTCCTTAGGGGGGGGGAATCAGCCCCAGCATTTT.

The chain has TRBV7-3 and TRBJ2-5, with D perhaps matching TRBD1 (5 bases). This CDR3 spans 14 amino acids. Trimming pared 7 bases from V and 3 bases from J, leaving 15 bases between. Germline V gene lookup returns CDR1 SGHTA and CDR2 FQGTGA. The CDR3 nucleotides are TGTGCCAGCACCCAAGCGACAGCCAAAGAGACCCAGTACTTC. Amino acids: CASTQATAKETQYF.

V and J are TRBV4-2 and TRBJ2-7, with a tentative D call TRBD2 (5 bases). Deletions cut 0 bases from V and 5 bases from J, with 14 bases between. Germline V gene data show CDR1 as LGHNA and CDR2 as YNFKEQ. The CDR3 runs 15 residues. The DNA for the CDR3 is TGTGCCAGCAGCCAAGATCTGGGGTCCGGGAACGAGCAGTACTTC. Residues: CASSQDLGSGNEQYF.

The V and J genes are TRBV2 and TRBJ2-5; the match to TRBD1 covers 7 bases. With 7 bases clipped from V and 1 base from J, the junction kept 6 bases outside the gene matches. CDR1 is SNHLY and CDR2 is FYNNEI in the germline V gene. The CDR3 runs to 14 residues. This CDR3 reads CASTFDRVQETQYF. CDR3 DNA: TGTGCCAGCACCTTCGACAGGGTCCAAGAGACCCAGTACTTC. Full variable domain (rest looked up from reference TRBV2 and TRBJ2-5): EPEVTQTPSHQVTQMGQEVILRCVPISNHLYFYWYRQILGQKVEFLVSFYNNEISEKSEIFDDQFSVERPDGSNFTLKIRSTKLEDSAMYFCASTFDRVQETQYFGPGTRLLVL.

V and J are TRBV7-8 and TRBJ2-1; TRBD2 aligns across 8 bases. Trimming took 3 bases from V and 1 from J; bases not matched to a gene: 2. The CDR3 consists of 15 residues. CDR1 is SGHVS, CDR2 FQNEAQ, per germline. The chain's CDR3 is CASSFLAGSYNEQFF. The CDR3 DNA sequence: TGTGCCAGCAGCTTTTTAGCGGGGTCCTACAATGAGCAGTTCTTC.

The chain couples TRBV4-1 to TRBJ1-1; a possible D gene is TRBD1 (5 bases). CDR3 size: 14 residues. Germline V CDR1 and CDR2: MGHRA, YSYEKL. V was clipped by 2 bases and J by 1 base, with 8 bases between them. CDR3 sequence reads: CASSQLQGNTEAFF. CDR3 nucleotide sequence: TGCGCCAGCAGCCAACTTCAGGGGAACACTGAAGCTTTCTTT.

V is TRBV5-6 and J is TRBJ2-7; weak D call: TRBD1 (6 bases). The CDR3 length is 15 residues. The germline V gene has CDR1 SGHDT and CDR2 YYEEEE. Trimming stripped 3 bases from V and 2 bases from J, with 15 bases between. CDR3 loop: CASSWDGRTAYEQYF. Written as DNA, the CDR3 is TGTGCCAGCAGCTGGGATGGTAGGACAGCCTACGAGCAGTACTTC.

The genes are TRBV6-5 and TRBJ2-2, with a tentative D call TRBD2 (5 bases). This CDR3 contains 15 residues. The V end was cut by 7 bases, the J end by 5 bases, with 17 bases between. In germline, CDR1 is MNHEY, CDR2 SVGAGI. CDR3 in amino acids: CASTLSEGLTGELFF. DNA of the CDR3: TGTGCCAGCACCTTATCTGAGGGCCTTACCGGGGAGCTGTTTTTT.

The gene calls are TRBV7-2 and TRBJ1-2; D may be TRBD1 (6 bases). The CDR3 spans 16 residues. Trimming took off 6 bases at V and 4 bases at J, with 21 bases between the two ends. CDR1 is SGHTA, CDR2 FQGNSA, per germline. As DNA, the CDR3 is TGTGCCAGCAGTCGCCCGGGGGCGAGGGAGGGCTATGGCTACACCTTC. Its protein is CASSRPGAREGYGYTF.

This chain joins TRBV7-9 and TRBJ1-1; D might be TRBD1 (6 bases). The CDR3 consists of 15 residues. V gave up 1 base and J gave up 2 bases, with 11 bases separating them. CDR1 and CDR2 from the germline V gene are SEHNR and FQNEAQ (reference sequence). The CDR3 DNA reads as TGTGCCAGCAGCTTAGTAGGGGGAGCTAACACTGAAGCTTTCTTT. Translation gives CASSLVGGANTEAFF.